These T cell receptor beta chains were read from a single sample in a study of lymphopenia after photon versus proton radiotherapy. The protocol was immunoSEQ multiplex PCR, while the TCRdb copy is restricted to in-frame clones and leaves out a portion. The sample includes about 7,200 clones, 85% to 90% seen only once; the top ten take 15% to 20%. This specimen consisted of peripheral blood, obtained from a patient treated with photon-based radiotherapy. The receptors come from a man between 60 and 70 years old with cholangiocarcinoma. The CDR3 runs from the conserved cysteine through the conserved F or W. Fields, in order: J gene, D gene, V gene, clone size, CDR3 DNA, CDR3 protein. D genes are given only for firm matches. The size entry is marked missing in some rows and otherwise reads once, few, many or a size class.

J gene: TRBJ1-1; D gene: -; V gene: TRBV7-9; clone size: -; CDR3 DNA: TGTGCCAGCAGCCGCGTCGGACGTTGGAACACTGAAGCTTTCTTT; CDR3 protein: CASSRVGRWNTEAFF
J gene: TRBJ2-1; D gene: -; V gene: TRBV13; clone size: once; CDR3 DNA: TGTGCCAGCAGCTTAGCGGGAGTCATTGCCGATGAGCAGTTCTTC; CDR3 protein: CASSLAGVIADEQFF
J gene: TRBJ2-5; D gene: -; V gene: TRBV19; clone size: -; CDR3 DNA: TGTGCCAGTAGAGAACGGTATACCCAAGAGACCCAGTACTTC; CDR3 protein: CASRERYTQETQYF
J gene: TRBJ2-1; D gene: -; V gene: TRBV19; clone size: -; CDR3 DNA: TGTGCCAGTAGCCCCGGGTGGTCAAATGAGCAGTTCTTC; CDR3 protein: CASSPGWSNEQFF
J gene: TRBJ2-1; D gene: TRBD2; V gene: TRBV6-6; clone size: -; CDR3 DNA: TGTGCCAGCACTAGCCTAGCGGGAGTTGTTAATGAGCAGTTCTTC; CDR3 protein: CASTSLAGVVNEQFF
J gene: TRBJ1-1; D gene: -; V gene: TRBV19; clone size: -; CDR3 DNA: TGTGCCAGTAGTATCCCCCAGTCGCCGGCTGAAGCTTTCTTT; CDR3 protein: CASSIPQSPAEAFF
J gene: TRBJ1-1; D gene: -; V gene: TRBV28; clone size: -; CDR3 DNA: TGTGCCAGCAGTTATCGTACAGAGAACACTGAAGCTTTCTTT; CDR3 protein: CASSYRTENTEAFF
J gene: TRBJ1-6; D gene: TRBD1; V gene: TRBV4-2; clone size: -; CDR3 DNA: TGTGCCAGCAGCCAAGATGGGGACAGCTATCGAGGAAATTCACCCCTCCACTTT; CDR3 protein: CASSQDGDSYRGNSPLHF
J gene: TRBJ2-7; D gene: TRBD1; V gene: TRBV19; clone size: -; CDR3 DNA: TGTGCCAGTAGCCAAGGGACAGGGATACACGAGCAGTACTTC; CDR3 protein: CASSQGTGIHEQYF
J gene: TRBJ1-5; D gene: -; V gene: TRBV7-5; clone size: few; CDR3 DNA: TGTGCCAGAAGCTTATTCATTCAGCCCCAGCATTTT; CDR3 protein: CARSLFIQPQHF
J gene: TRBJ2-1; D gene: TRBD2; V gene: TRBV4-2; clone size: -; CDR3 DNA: TGTGCCAGCGGGACTAGCGGGGGGTCCTACAATGAGCAGTTCTTC; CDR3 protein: CASGTSGGSYNEQFF
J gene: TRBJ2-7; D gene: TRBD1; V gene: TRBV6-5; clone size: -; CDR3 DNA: TGTGCCAGCAGTTACTCGGGACAGTACGAGCAGTACTTC; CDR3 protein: CASSYSGQYEQYF
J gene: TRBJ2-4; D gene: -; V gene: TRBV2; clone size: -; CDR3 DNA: TGTGCCAGCAGTGGATCAGGGTTGGACATTCAGTACTTC; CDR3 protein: CASSGSGLDIQYF
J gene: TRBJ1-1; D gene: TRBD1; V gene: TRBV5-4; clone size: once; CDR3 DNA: TGTGCCAGCAGCTCTCGACAGGGTAGAACCCGGGCTTTCTTT; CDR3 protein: CASSSRQGRTRAFF
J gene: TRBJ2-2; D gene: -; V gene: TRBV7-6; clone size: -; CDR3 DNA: TGTGCCAGCAGCATAGGTGGGTCGGGGGCGCGCACCGGGGAGCTGTTTTTT; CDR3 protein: CASSIGGSGARTGELFF
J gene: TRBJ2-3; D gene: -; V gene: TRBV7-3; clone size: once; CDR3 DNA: TGTGCCAGCAGCGCTCCTTGGGAAGATACGCAGTATTTT; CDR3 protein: CASSAPWEDTQYF
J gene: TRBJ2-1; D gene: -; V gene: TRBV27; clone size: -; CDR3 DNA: TGTGCCAGCAGTTTATTCGCGGGGAGCTCCTACAATGAGCAGTTCTTC; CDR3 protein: CASSLFAGSSYNEQFF
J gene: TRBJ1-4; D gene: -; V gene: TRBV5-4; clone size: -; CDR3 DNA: TGTGCCAGCAGCTCGACGGGGGCCCTTAATGAAAAACTGTTTTTT; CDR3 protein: CASSSTGALNEKLFF
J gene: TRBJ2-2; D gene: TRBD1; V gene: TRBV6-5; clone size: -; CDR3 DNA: TGTGCCAGCAAAGGGACAGGGTACACCGGGGAGCTGTTTTTT; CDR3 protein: CASKGTGYTGELFF
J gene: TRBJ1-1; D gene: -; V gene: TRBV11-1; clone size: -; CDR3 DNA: TGTGCCAGCAGCCGCGAGGGGGGAGGTACTGAAGCTTTCTTT; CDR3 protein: CASSREGGGTEAFF
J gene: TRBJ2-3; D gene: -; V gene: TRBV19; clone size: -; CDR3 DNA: TGTGCCAGTAGTATCGGGACCGAGGCAGATACGCAGTATTTT; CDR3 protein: CASSIGTEADTQYF
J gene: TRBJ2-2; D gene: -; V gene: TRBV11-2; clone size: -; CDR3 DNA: TGTGCCAGCGGCTTAATGGGCGACACCGGGGAGCTGTTTTTT; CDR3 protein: CASGLMGDTGELFF
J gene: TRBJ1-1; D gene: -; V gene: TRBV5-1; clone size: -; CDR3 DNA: TGCGCCAGCAGCTTTACCGGGACCGGGAACACTGAAGCTTTCTTT; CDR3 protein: CASSFTGTGNTEAFF
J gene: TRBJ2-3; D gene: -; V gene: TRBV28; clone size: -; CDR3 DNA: TGTGCCAGCAGTTTCACCGGGCGGGGGCTCGCTCCTAGCACAGATACGCAGTATTTT; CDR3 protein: CASSFTGRGLAPSTDTQYF
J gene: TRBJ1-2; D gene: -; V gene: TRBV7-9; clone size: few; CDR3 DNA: TGTGCCAGCAGCTCGGAAGCCCTTAACTATGGCTACACCTTC; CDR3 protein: CASSSEALNYGYTF
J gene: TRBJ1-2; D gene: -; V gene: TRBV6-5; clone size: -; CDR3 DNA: TGTGCCAGCAGTTACCGAGGACAACTCGGCTATGGCTACACCTTC; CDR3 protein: CASSYRGQLGYGYTF
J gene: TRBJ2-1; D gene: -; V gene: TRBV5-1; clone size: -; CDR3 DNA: TGCGCCAGCATGGTGGGAGTGTACAGTGAGCAGTTCTTC; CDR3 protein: CASMVGVYSEQFF
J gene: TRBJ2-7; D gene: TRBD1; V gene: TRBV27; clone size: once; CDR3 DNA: TGTGCCAGCACTCTTCGCTACCGGGACAGACTGCCCTACGAGCAGTACTTC; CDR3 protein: CASTLRYRDRLPYEQYF
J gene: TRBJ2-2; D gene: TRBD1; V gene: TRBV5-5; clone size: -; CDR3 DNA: TGTGCCAGCAGCTATTGGGACAGGTCCGGGGAGCTGTTTTTT; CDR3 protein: CASSYWDRSGELFF
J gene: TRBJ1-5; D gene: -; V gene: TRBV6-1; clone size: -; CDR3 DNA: TGTGCCAGCAGTGACTTAAGGGGATCTTATCAGCCCCAGCATTTT; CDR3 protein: CASSDLRGSYQPQHF
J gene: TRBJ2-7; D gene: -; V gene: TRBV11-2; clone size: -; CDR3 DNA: TGTGCCAGCAGCTTAGGAAACGGGTTAAGCTACGAGCAGTACTTC; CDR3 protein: CASSLGNGLSYEQYF
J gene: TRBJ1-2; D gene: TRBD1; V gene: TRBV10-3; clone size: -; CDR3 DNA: TGTGCCATCAGTGAGACTGGACAGGGCGTAAACTATGGCTACACCTTC; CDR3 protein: CAISETGQGVNYGYTF
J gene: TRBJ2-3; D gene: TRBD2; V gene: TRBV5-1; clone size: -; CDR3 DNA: TGCGCCAGCAGCGGGTTAGCGGGCCACACAGATACGCAGTATTTT; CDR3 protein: CASSGLAGHTDTQYF
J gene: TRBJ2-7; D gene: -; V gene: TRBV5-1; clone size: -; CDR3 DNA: TGCGCCAGCAGCTTGGACTGGGACGGAACCGGCGAGCAGTACTTC; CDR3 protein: CASSLDWDGTGEQYF
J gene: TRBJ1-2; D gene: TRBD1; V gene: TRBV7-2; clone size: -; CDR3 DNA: TGTGCCAGCAGTCGACAGGGGAGGCAAGATGGCTACACCTTC; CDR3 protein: CASSRQGRQDGYTF
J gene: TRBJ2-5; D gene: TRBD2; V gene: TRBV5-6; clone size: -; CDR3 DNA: TGTGCCAGCAGCTTGTGGCGGGGGGTCGACCAAGAGACCCAGTACTTC; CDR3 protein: CASSLWRGVDQETQYF
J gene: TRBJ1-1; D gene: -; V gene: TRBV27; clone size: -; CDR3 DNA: TGTGCCAGCAGTCTTATTGGGGTGGGAATGTTGAACACTGAAGCTTTCTTT; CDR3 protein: CASSLIGVGMLNTEAFF
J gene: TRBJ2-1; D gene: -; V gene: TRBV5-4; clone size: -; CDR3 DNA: TGTGCCAGCAGCTTGGGGGACTTAACCTACAATGAGCAGTTCTTC; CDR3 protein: CASSLGDLTYNEQFF
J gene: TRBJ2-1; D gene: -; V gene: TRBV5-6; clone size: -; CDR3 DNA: TGTGCCAGCAGATCTCCGCTGAGCTCCTACAATGAGCAGTTCTTC; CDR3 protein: CASRSPLSSYNEQFF
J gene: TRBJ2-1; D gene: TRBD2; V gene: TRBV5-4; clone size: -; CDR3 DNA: TGTGCCAGCAGGACCCAAAAAGGCTCTAGCGGGGGCAATGAGCAGTTCTTC; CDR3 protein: CASRTQKGSSGGNEQFF
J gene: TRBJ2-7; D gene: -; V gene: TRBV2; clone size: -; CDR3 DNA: TGTGCCAGCAGTGCAGGAAGTACAGGCTCCTACGAGCAGTACTTC; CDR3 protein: CASSAGSTGSYEQYF
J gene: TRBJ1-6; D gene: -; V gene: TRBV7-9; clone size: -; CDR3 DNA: TGTGCCAGCAGCCGAGGGGATGATTCACCCCTCCACTTT; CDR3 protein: CASSRGDDSPLHF
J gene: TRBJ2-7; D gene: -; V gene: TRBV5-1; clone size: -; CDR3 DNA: TGCGCCAGCAGCCCCCAGGGAGAGGGCTACGAGCAGTACTTC; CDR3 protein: CASSPQGEGYEQYF
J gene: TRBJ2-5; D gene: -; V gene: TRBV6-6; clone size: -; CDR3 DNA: TGTGCCAGCAGCCTCGTAGAGGGGGAGACCCAGTACTTC; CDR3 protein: CASSLVEGETQYF
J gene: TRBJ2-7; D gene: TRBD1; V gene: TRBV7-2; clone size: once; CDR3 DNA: TGTGCCAGCAGCCCAGGAGGACAGGGTACCTACGAGCAGTACTTC; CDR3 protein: CASSPGGQGTYEQYF
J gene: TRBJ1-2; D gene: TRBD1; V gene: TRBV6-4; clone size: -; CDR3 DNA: TGTGCCAGCAGTGAAGACGGGACAGGGACTGGCTACACCTTC; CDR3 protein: CASSEDGTGTGYTF
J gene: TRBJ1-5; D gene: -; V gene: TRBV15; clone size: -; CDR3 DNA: TGTGCCACCAGCAGAGATTCAGTATTGGTTGGACAGCCCCAGCATTTT; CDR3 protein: CATSRDSVLVGQPQHF
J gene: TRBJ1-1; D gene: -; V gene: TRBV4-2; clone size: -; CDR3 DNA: TGTGCCAGCAGCCCTATTCGAAACCGGGGGACTGAAGCTTTCTTT; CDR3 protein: CASSPIRNRGTEAFF
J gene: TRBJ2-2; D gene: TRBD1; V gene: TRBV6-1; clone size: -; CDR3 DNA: TGTGCCAGCGAGACAGGGGCGCACACCGGGGAGCTGTTTTTT; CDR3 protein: CASETGAHTGELFF
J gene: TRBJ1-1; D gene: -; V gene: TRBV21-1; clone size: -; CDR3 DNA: TGTGCCAGCAGCAATATAAGGAAGAACACTGAAGCTTTCTTT; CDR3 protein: CASSNIRKNTEAFF
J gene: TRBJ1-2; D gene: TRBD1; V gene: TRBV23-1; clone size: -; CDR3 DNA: TGCGCCAGCAGAATACAGGGGGCTGACTATGGCTACACCTTC; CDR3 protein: CASRIQGADYGYTF
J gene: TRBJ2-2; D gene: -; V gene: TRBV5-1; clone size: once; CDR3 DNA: TGCGCCAGCAGCTTGGTCGACATCGCGAACACCGGGGAGCTGTTTTTT; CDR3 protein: CASSLVDIANTGELFF
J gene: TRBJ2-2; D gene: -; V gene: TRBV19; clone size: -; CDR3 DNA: TGTGCCAGTAACCGCCCCCAGATCCAGGGGGGCACCGGGGAGCTGTTTTTT; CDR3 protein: CASNRPQIQGGTGELFF